This T cell receptor beta chain was identified during a study of cytomegalovirus exposure and HLA in healthy donors. Study results and limitations: Evidence from a later analysis indicated that most CMV-associated TCR beta chains looked HLA-restricted. TCR beta V- and J-gene trimming, according to a later analysis, was linked to a missense DCLRE1C variant. A cluster of highly shared sequence variants was likely a sequencing artifact. In a later analysis, common viral pathogens appeared linked to several of the most significant clusters.

Primers for the PCR totalled 60 Vbeta and 13 Jbeta. Assay used: immunoSEQ multiplex PCR; TCRdb lists only in-frame clones, some missing. The table lists about 90,000 clones, 65% to 85% of them singletons, with approximately 2.3% in the top ten. Per germline, CDR1 SQVTM and CDR2 ANQGSEA. The CDR3 contains 13 residues. V shed 7 bases, J shed 10 bases, and the junction held 12 bases outside the gene matches. This clone came up once. Its antigen is undetermined. This receptor was identified in a young man in good health and CMV-seronegative. This chain links TRBV29-1 with TRBJ1-4; TRBD1 matches 7 bases. What was sequenced was PBMCs. CDR3 protein: CSARGVDLGKLFF. The CDR3 DNA reads as TGCAGCGCCAGGGGGGTAGATTTGGGAAAACTGTTTTTT.